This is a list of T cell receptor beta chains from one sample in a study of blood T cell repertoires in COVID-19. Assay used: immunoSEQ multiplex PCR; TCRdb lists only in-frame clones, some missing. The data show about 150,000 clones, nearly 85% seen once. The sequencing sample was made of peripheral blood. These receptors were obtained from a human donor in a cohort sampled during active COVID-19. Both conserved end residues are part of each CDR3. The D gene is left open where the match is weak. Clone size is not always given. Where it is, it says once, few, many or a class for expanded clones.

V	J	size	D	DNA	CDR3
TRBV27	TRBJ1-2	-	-	TGTGCCAGCAGTTTGGAGGCGGGGGGAGATGGCTACACCTTC	CASSLEAGGDGYTF
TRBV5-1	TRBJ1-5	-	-	TGCGCCAGTAGCTTGTGGGGGGATAGCAATCAGCCCCAGCATTTT	CASSLWGDSNQPQHF
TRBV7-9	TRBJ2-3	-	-	TGTGCCAGCAGCTCCTCAGGGGTTAGCACAGATACGCAGTATTTT	CASSSSGVSTDTQYF
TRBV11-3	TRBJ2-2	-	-	TGTGCCAGCAAGGGGGTTGGAGTAGTTCCCGGGGAGCTGTTTTTT	CASKGVGVVPGELFF
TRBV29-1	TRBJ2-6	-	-	TGCAGCGTTGCGACTACTGGGGCCAACGTCCTGACTTTC	CSVATTGANVLTF
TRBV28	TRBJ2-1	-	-	TGTGCCAGCAGTTTGTTAGGGTTGGGGGGGCCCTCCTACAATGAGCAGTTCTTC	CASSLLGLGGPSYNEQFF
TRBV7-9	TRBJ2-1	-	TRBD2	TGTGCCAGCAGCTTAGGCCCGGGACTAGCGTACAATGAGCAGTTCTTC	CASSLGPGLAYNEQFF
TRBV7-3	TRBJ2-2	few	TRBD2	TGTGCCAGCAGCTATCTAGCGGGAGGCGACACCGGGGAGCTGTTTTTT	CASSYLAGGDTGELFF
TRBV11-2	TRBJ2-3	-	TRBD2	TGTGCCAGCAGCTTAGATTGGTCTCGCGGGGGACCTCCTAGCACAGATACGCAGTATTTT	CASSLDWSRGGPPSTDTQYF
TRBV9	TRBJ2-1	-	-	TGTGCCAGCAGCGTAGCTTCTGGAGGGATCGATGAGCAGTTCTTC	CASSVASGGIDEQFF
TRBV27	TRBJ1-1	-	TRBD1	TGTGCCAGCAGTTTTGTCCACCTCGGGACAGGGGTTGTTGAAGCTTTCTTT	CASSFVHLGTGVVEAFF
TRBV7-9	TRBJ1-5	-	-	TGTGCCAGCAGCTTAGACACCGCAGGTCAGCCCCAGCATTTT	CASSLDTAGQPQHF
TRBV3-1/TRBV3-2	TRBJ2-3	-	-	TGTGCCAGCAGCAAGGGGCCCAGCACAGATACGCAGTATTTT	CASSKGPSTDTQYF
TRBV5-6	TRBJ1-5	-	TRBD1	TGTGCCAGCAGCAGGGGACAGGGCGGCAATCAGCCCCAGCATTTT	CASSRGQGGNQPQHF
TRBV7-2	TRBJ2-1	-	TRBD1	TGTGCCAGCAGCTTAGGTCTGCCGGGACAGAGGAACAATGAGCAGTTCTTC	CASSLGLPGQRNNEQFF
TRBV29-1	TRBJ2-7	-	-	TGCAGCGTCCAAGGAGCAGGGGCCGAGCAGTACTTC	CSVQGAGAEQYF
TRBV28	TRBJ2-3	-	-	TGTGCCAGCGTCCTCAGGGTAGGAAATACGCAGTATTTT	CASVLRVGNTQYF
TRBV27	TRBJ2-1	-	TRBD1	TGTGCCAGCAGTCCCAGGGGGCGAAGGGGTGGGCCCGAGCAGTTCTTC	CASSPRGRRGGPEQFF
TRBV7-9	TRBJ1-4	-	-	TGTGCCAGCAGCTTAAATCTGGCCAGTGAAAAACTGTTTTTT	CASSLNLASEKLFF
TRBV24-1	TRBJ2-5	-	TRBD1	TGTGCCACCAGTGATGCGGACAGGGTAGGTCGAGAGACCCAGTACTTC	CATSDADRVGRETQYF
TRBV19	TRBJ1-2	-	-	TGTGCCAGTAACAGAGGGGGGGATGGCTACACCTTC	CASNRGGDGYTF
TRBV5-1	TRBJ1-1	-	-	TGCGCCAGCAGTCTTGAGGGCACTGAAGCTTTCTTT	CASSLEGTEAFF
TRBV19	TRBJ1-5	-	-	TGTGCCACCCAACAGGGTTGGTATCAGCCCCAGCATTTT	CATQQGWYQPQHF
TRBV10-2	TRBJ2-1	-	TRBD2	TGCGCCAGCAGTGGGCTCCAAGGAGGTGGCGGGAGAGGAGAGCAGTTCTTC	CASSGLQGGGGRGEQFF
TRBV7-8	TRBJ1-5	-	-	TGTGCCAGCAGTCCGGGAGGATTCAATCAGCCCCAGCATTTT	CASSPGGFNQPQHF
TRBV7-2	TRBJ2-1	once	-	TGTGCCAGCAGCCCTCCAGGCGGGTACTCCTACAATGAGCAGTTCTTC	CASSPPGGYSYNEQFF
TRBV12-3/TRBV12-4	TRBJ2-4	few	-	TGTGCCAGCAGTTTATCGCCAGACACTCAGTACTTC	CASSLSPDTQYF
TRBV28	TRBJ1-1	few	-	TGTGCCAGCAGTCCCCCGGGGGGGCAGACTGAAGCTTTCTTT	CASSPPGGQTEAFF
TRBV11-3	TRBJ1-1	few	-	TGTGCCAGCAGCTCTTATCTCTTACACCCGAACACTGAAGCTTTCTTT	CASSSYLLHPNTEAFF
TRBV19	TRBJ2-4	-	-	TGTGCCAGTAGTGAGGGGGGGCTAGCCAAAAACATTCAGTACTTC	CASSEGGLAKNIQYF
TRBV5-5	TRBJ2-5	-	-	TGTGCCAGCAGCTTGGCACTGGAAGAGACCCAGTACTTC	CASSLALEETQYF
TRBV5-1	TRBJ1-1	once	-	TGCGCCAGCAGCTTGGGGACAGTAGAATCCCCATGGAACACTGAAGCTTTCTTT	CASSLGTVESPWNTEAFF
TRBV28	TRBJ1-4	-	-	TGTGCCAGCAGTTTGCCGAAAGGGTCCGAGGGTGAAAAACTGTTTTTT	CASSLPKGSEGEKLFF
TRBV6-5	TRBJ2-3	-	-	TGTGCCAGCTCCGTAATATCTAGCACAGATACGCAGTATTTT	CASSVISSTDTQYF
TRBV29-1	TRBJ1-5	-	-	TGCAGCGTTGTAATCCCAAGGACAGACGCTAATCAGCCCCAGCATTTT	CSVVIPRTDANQPQHF
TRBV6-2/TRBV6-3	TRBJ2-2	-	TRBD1	TGTGCCAGCAGTGAGAACAGGGGAACCGGGGAGCTGTTTTTT	CASSENRGTGELFF
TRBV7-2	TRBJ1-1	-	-	TGTGCCAGCAGGTGGGCCAAGAACACTGAAGCTTTCTTT	CASRWAKNTEAFF
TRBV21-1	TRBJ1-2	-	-	TGTGCCAGTAGACGGGGGGATATGATTTTAAACTATGGCTACACCTTC	CASRRGDMILNYGYTF
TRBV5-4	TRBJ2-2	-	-	TGTGCCAGCAGCCCCAAGAACACCGGGGAGCTGTTTTTT	CASSPKNTGELFF
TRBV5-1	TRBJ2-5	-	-	TGCGCCAGCAGCTTGGGAGGCAAGGGGCGCATGGAGACCCAGTACTTC	CASSLGGKGRMETQYF
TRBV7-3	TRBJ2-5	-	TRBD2	TGTGCCAGCAGCTCCCGACTAGCGGGAGGGCAAGAGACCCAGTACTTC	CASSSRLAGGQETQYF
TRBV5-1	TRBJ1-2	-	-	TGCGCCAGCAGCTTGGATGGGCAGCCATCTTATGGCTACACCTTC	CASSLDGQPSYGYTF